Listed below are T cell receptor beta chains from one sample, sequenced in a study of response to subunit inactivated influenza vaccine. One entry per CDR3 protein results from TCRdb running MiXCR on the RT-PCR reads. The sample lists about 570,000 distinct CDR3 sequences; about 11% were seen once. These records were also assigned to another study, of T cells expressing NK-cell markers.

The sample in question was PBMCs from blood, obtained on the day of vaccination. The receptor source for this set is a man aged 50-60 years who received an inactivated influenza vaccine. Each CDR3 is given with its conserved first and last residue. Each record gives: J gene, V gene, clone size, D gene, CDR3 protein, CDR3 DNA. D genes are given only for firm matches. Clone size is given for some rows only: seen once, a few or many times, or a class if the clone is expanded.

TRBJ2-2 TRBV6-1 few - CATRSGQNTGELFF TGTGCCACCCGCTCCGGACAGAACACCGGGGAGCTGTTTTTT
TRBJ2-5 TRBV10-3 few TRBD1 CAISGDRAQETQYF TGTGCCATCAGTGGAGACAGGGCCCAAGAGACCCAGTACTTC
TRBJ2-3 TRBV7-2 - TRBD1 CASSLARRQGAQYF TGTGCCAGCAGCTTAGCACGGCGGCAGGGGGCGCAGTATTTT
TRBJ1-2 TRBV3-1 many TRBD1 CASSLMTGTHGYTF TGTGCCAGCAGCCTAATGACAGGGACCCATGGCTACACCTTC
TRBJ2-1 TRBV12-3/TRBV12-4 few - CASSLGLNSYNEQFF TGTGCCAGCAGTTTAGGGCTTAACTCCTACAATGAGCAGTTCTTC
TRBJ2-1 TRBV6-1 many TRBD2 CASSRGLAGDNEQFF TGTGCCAGCAGTCGCGGACTAGCGGGGGATAATGAGCAGTTCTTC
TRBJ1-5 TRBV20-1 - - CSAVKTGGDSNQPQHF TGCAGTGCTGTAAAAACGGGGGGGGATAGCAATCAGCCCCAGCATTTT
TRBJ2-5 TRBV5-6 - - CASSLLPGDGTQYF TGTGCCAGCAGCTTGTTACCCGGCGACGGGACCCAGTACTTC
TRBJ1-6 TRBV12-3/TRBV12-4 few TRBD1 CASSLTTGTVYSPLHF TGTGCCAGCAGTTTAACCACCGGGACAGTGTATTCACCCCTCCACTTT
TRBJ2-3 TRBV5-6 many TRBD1 CASSFGTGRTDTQYF TGTGCCAGCAGCTTTGGGACAGGGAGGACAGATACGCAGTATTTT
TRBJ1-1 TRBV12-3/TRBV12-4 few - CASSLLPSRAFF TGTGCCAGCAGTTTACTACCTAGTAGAGCTTTCTTT
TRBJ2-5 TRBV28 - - CASSSGQGGRETQYF TGTGCCAGCAGTTCGGGGCAGGGAGGAAGGGAGACCCAGTACTTC
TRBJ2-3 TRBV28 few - CASSLWDTSAVLSTDTQYF TGTGCCAGCAGTTTATGGGACACATCAGCCGTTCTTAGCACAGATACGCAGTATTTT
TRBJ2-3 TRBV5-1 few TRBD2 CASSLPGVAGTDTDTQYF TGCGCCAGCAGCTTGCCGGGGGTAGCGGGAACAGACACAGATACGCAGTATTTT
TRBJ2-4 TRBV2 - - CASRRVLAKNIQYF TGTGCCAGCAGGAGAGTTTTAGCCAAAAACATTCAGTACTTC
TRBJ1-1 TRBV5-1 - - CASSLDAPNTEAFF TGCGCCAGCAGCCTAGACGCACCGAACACTGAAGCTTTCTTT
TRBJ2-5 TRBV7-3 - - CASSLNGLETQYF TGTGCCAGCAGCTTAAACGGATTGGAGACCCAGTACTTC
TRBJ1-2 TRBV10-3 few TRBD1 CAIRPGQGLSGYTF TGTGCCATCAGACCGGGACAGGGTTTATCTGGCTACACCTTC
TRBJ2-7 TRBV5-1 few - CASSSNSEQYF TGCGCCAGCAGCTCGAACAGCGAGCAGTACTTC
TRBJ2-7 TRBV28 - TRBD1 CASSRQGQSYEQYF TGTGCCAGCAGCAGACAGGGCCAATCCTACGAGCAGTACTTC
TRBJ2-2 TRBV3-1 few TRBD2 CASGRTSGRTGELFF TGTGCCAGCGGAAGGACTAGCGGGAGGACCGGGGAGCTGTTTTTT
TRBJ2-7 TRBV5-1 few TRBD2 CASSEPSGEQYF TGCGCCAGCAGTGAGCCTAGCGGGGAGCAGTACTTC
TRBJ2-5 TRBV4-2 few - CASSRERPSQETQYF TGTGCCAGCAGCCGAGAAAGACCCAGCCAAGAGACCCAGTACTTC
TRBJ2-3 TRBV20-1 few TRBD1 CSASVVGQLTDTQYF TGCAGTGCTAGTGTCGTGGGACAGCTCACAGATACGCAGTATTTT
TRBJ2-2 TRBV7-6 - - CASSPRLYTGELFF TGTGCCAGCAGCCCCAGACTGTACACCGGGGAGCTGTTTTTT
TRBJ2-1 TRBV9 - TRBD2 CASSGTSGRDYNEQFF TGTGCCAGCAGCGGGACTAGCGGGAGGGACTATAATGAGCAGTTCTTC
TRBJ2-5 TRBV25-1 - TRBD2 CASSADSGRETQYF TGTGCCAGCAGTGCGGACTCCGGGAGGGAGACCCAGTACTTC
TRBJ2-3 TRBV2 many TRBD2 CASSVAGGPDTQYF TGTGCCAGCAGTGTAGCGGGGGGTCCAGATACGCAGTATTTT
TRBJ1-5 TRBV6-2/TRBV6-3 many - CASSPTTGRVSNQPQHF TGTGCCAGCAGCCCTACCACCGGCAGGGTGAGCAATCAGCCCCAGCATTTT
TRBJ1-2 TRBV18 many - CASSPPTETGLGYTF TGTGCCAGCTCACCACCGACAGAAACAGGGCTTGGCTACACCTTC